One T cell receptor (beta chain) is described in this entry. The CDR3 runs to 12 residues. Germline V gene lookup returns CDR1 SEHNR and CDR2 FQNEAQ (reference sequence). Trimming left V 5 bases short and J 1 base short, with 3 bases between. The data derive from a study of blood T cell repertoires in COVID-19. The protocol was immunoSEQ multiplex PCR, while the TCRdb copy is restricted to in-frame clones and leaves out a portion. The profile shows about 260,000 clones, 86% of them singletons. The source is a man aged 25 to 40 with active or convalescent COVID-19. This sequence joins TRBV7-9 and TRBJ1-5; D not certain. Material: peripheral blood. CDR3 loop: CASSTSNQPQHF. The CDR3 region has the DNA TGTGCCAGCAGCACAAGCAATCAGCCCCAGCATTTT.